This TCR beta chain was observed in a study of blood T cell repertoires in COVID-19. Looking at the study overall: Sites across the United States, Italy and Spain contributed samples from acute and convalescent COVID-19. Sources were T cells, B-cell-depleted T cells, or PBMCs; the material itself was cDNA or gDNA.

This CDR3 comprises 17 residues. V shed 0 bases and J shed 3 bases, with 15 bases lying between them. CDR1 is GTSNPN and CDR2 is SVGIG in the germline V gene (reference sequence). In the original processing: Amplification of reference gene primers was used by the study to estimate nucleated cell counts. The table came from immunoSEQ multiplex PCR; TCRdb's copy has only in-frame clones and leaves some out. V, J and clone size derive from that table, while D and trimming were established from the DNA sequence. The table lists 65,000 to 70,000 clones, 70% to 90% of them singletons. The sample holds a few counts of this clone.

The TCR originated in a woman aged 55-69 years with acute or convalescent COVID-19. Sequencing was done on a sample of peripheral blood. The chain joins TRBV30 to TRBJ1-6, with D possibly matching TRBD1 (6 bases). CDR3 sequence: CAWSVIRTADYNSPLHF. In DNA form, the CDR3 reads TGTGCCTGGAGTGTAATCAGGACAGCGGACTATAATTCACCCCTCCACTTT.